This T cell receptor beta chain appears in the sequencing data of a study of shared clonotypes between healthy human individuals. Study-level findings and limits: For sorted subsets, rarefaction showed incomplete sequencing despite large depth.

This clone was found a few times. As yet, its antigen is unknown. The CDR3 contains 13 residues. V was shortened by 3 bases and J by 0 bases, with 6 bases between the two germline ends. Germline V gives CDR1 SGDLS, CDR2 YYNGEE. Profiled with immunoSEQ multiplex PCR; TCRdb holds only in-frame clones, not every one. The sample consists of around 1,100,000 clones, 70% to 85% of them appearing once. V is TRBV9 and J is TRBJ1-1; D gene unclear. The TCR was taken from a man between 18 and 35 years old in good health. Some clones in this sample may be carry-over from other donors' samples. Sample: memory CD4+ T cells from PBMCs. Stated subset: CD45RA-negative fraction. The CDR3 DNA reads TGTGCCAGCAGCGCGGCTATGAACACTGAAGCTTTCTTT. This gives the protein CASSAAMNTEAFF.